These T cell receptor beta chains were read from a single sample in a study of molecular identifiers for immune sequencing clone quantification. TCRdb reanalysed the PCR reads using MiXCR and keeps one entry per CDR3 protein. The data hold more than 95,000 distinct CDR3 sequences, with about 24% observed a single time. The sequenced sample consisted of naive CD8+ T cells from blood, with Jurkat cell RNA spiked in. The receptors were gathered from a human donor in good health. Some libraries in this study had Jurkat cell RNA spiked in. CDR3s include the opening cysteine and the closing phenylalanine or tryptophan. D genes are given only for firm matches. Clone size is stated in some rows and not others, as once, few, many or a class when expanded.

d_gene	abundance	v_gene	j_gene	CDR3aa	CDR3nt
NA	many	TRBV5-1	TRBJ1-4	CASSLDVPDLAKLFF	TGCGCCAGCAGCTTGGACGTTCCCGACCTGGCCAAACTGTTTTTT
NA	many	TRBV5-6	TRBJ1-1	CASAPGGAPTEAFF	TGTGCCAGCGCACCGGGTGGAGCTCCCACTGAAGCTTTCTTT
TRBD1	NA	TRBV5-1	TRBJ2-2	CASSLLQGDRTGELFF	TGCGCCAGCAGCTTGTTACAGGGGGACCGTACCGGGGAGCTGTTTTTT
TRBD2	NA	TRBV6-5	TRBJ2-1	CASSRLAGGYNEQFF	TGTGCCAGCAGCAGACTAGCGGGAGGATACAATGAGCAGTTCTTC
TRBD2	many	TRBV7-9	TRBJ2-2	CASSFGLAGTGELFF	TGTGCCAGCAGCTTCGGACTAGCGGGCACCGGGGAGCTGTTTTTT
TRBD2	NA	TRBV5-3	TRBJ2-3	CASSLWTSGNLGTDTQYF	TGTGCCAGCAGCTTGTGGACTAGCGGGAACTTGGGCACAGATACGCAGTATTTT
NA	NA	TRBV7-6	TRBJ1-1	CASSLGPTAMNTEAFF	TGTGCCAGCAGCTTAGGCCCAACAGCGATGAACACTGAAGCTTTCTTT
NA	NA	TRBV6-1	TRBJ1-5	CARSSQSNQPPHF	TGTGCCAGAAGTTCACAAAGCAATCAGCCCCCGCATTTT
NA	few	TRBV14	TRBJ2-1	CASSQQASYNEQFF	TGTGCCAGCAGCCAACAGGCCTCCTACAATGAGCAGTTCTTC
TRBD2	few	TRBV5-1	TRBJ2-1	CASSLPAGGGSSYNEQFF	TGCGCCAGCAGCTTACCAGCGGGAGGTGGAAGCTCCTACAATGAGCAGTTCTTC
TRBD1	NA	TRBV19	TRBJ1-5	CASSETFWDSNPPQHF	TGTGCCAGTAGTGAAACCTTTTGGGACAGCAATCCGCCCCAGCATTTT
NA	many	TRBV7-2	TRBJ2-3	CASSANRDSPGRDTQYF	TGTGCCAGCAGCGCGAACCGGGACTCTCCCGGTCGGGATACGCAGTATTTT
TRBD2	many	TRBV27	TRBJ2-1	CASSLSGGRGPYNEQFF	TGTGCCAGCAGTTTATCGGGGGGGAGGGGCCCCTACAATGAGCAGTTCTTC
TRBD2	many	TRBV7-9	TRBJ2-3	CASSHGLAGNTDTQYF	TGTGCCAGCAGCCACGGACTAGCGGGTAACACAGATACGCAGTATTTT
TRBD1	few	TRBV19	TRBJ1-5	CASSSRTGRNQPQHF	TGTGCCAGTAGTTCCAGGACAGGCCGCAATCAGCCCCAGCATTTT
NA	many	TRBV6-1	TRBJ2-7	CASSEGRRGYEQYF	TGTGCCAGCAGTGAAGGCCGCAGGGGTTACGAGCAGTACTTC
TRBD1	many	TRBV5-6	TRBJ1-6	CASSLDREAGLYNSPLHF	TGTGCCAGCAGCCTTGACAGGGAGGCGGGCCTCTATAATTCACCCCTCCACTTT
TRBD2	many	TRBV12-3/TRBV12-4	TRBJ2-4	CASSLSSGKAKNIQYF	TGTGCCAGCAGTTTATCTAGCGGGAAGGCCAAAAACATTCAGTACTTC
NA	few	TRBV29-1	TRBJ2-5	CSVEDGRGFQETQYF	TGCAGCGTTGAAGACGGCCGGGGCTTCCAAGAGACCCAGTACTTC
NA	many	TRBV16	TRBJ1-5	CASSPSVGINQPQHF	TGTGCCAGCAGCCCCTCCGTAGGAATAAATCAGCCCCAGCATTTT
TRBD1	many	TRBV7-2	TRBJ2-3	CASSTQGAPTDTQYF	TGTGCCAGCAGCACCCAGGGGGCTCCAACAGATACGCAGTATTTT
TRBD1	many	TRBV7-9	TRBJ2-2	CASSPPRGQGNTGELFF	TGTGCCAGCAGCCCCCCCAGGGGGCAGGGAAACACCGGGGAGCTGTTTTTT
TRBD2	few	TRBV28	TRBJ2-7	CASTTRIRREVRPPPGEQYF	TGTGCCAGCACCACCCGGATACGGCGGGAGGTTAGGCCCCCCCCGGGGGAGCAGTACTTC
NA	NA	TRBV7-9	TRBJ1-4	CASSSTAGTNGKLFF	TGTGCCAGCAGCTCTACAGCGGGCACTAATGGAAAACTGTTTTTT
TRBD2	few	TRBV5-4	TRBJ2-1	CASSLALAGNEQFF	TGTGCCAGCAGCTTGGCCCTAGCGGGGAATGAGCAGTTCTTC
NA	NA	TRBV4-3	TRBJ2-7	CASSQDVCVSYEQYF	TGCGCCAGCAGCCAAGATGTTTGTGTTTCCTACGAGCAGTACTTC
TRBD1	many	TRBV13	TRBJ1-1	CASSPTGTEGMNTEAFF	TGTGCCAGCAGCCCTACCGGGACAGAAGGCATGAACACTGAAGCTTTCTTT
TRBD1	NA	TRBV4-3	TRBJ1-5	CASSQGTGTGNQPQHF	TGCGCCAGCAGCCAGGGTACAGGGACAGGGAATCAGCCCCAGCATTTT
NA	many	TRBV20-1	TRBJ2-3	CSARGDSGGLDTQYF	TGCAGTGCTAGAGGGGATAGCGGCGGGCTCGATACGCAGTATTTT
NA	NA	TRBV9	TRBJ1-1	CASSTGTLNTEAFF	TGTGCCAGCAGCACCGGGACACTGAACACTGAAGCTTTCTTT
TRBD2	few	TRBV11-1	TRBJ2-7	CASSPWSSGSYEQYF	TGTGCCAGCAGCCCGTGGAGTAGCGGGAGTTACGAGCAGTACTTC
NA	many	TRBV12-3/TRBV12-4	TRBJ2-6	CASSPTEGTHSGANVLTF	TGTGCCAGCAGTCCAACGGAGGGTACCCACTCTGGGGCCAACGTCCTGACTTTC